This T cell receptor (beta chain) was identified during a study of cytomegalovirus exposure and HLA in healthy donors. About the study: Genotyping of 398 donors showed that roughly 83% belonged to the Caucasian-associated ancestry cluster.

Unmatched junction bases numbered 2, after V lost 3 bases and J lost 2 bases. The germline V gene encodes CDR1 KGHSH and CDR2 LQKENI. The CDR3 is 14 residues long. As for this clone: The sample contains more than one DNA sequence encoding this CDR3.

PCR involved 60 Vbeta and 13 Jbeta primers. Data came from immunoSEQ multiplex PCR; TCRdb stores just in-frame clones and leaves some out. Of roughly 200,000 clones in the sample, 65% to 80% were seen once. Sequencing used PBMCs. The receptor was isolated from a man in his fifties in good health and CMV-seronegative. The rearrangement uses TRBV18 and TRBJ2-3; 7 nucleotides line up with TRBD1. DNA of the CDR3: TGTGCCAGCTCACCGGACAGGCCCACAGATACGCAGTATTTT. It yields the protein CASSPDRPTDTQYF.